This TCR beta chain originates from a study of T-cell memory formation after mild COVID-19. Study outcomes and limitations: Clones shrinking from day 15 to 85 showed even CD4/CD8 mixes; later expanders tilted CD4+.

A few counts support this clonotype. Its antigen is unidentified. The ends lost 0 bases at V and 4 bases at J; junction bases unmatched: 7. Germline CDR1 reads MGHRA; CDR2 reads YSYEKL. The CDR3 is 16 amino acids. TCRdb recomputed calls from the 5' RACE reads with MiXCR, one row per CDR3 protein. Found here are 470,000 or so distinct CDR3 sequences, around 18% of them singletons; the top ten hold around 8.4%. Sequenced: PBMCs or a T cell subset sorted from them (not recorded which). V is TRBV4-1 and J is TRBJ2-5, with 8 bases fitting TRBD2. The receptor comes from an adult woman who had mild COVID-19 (a few samples of this study predate the infection). Cell type and time point are not known. Here the CDR3 DNA reads TGCGCCAGCAGCCAAGAGTACCGGGGGGGTTTAGAGACCCAGTACTTC. The encoded protein is CASSQEYRGGLETQYF.